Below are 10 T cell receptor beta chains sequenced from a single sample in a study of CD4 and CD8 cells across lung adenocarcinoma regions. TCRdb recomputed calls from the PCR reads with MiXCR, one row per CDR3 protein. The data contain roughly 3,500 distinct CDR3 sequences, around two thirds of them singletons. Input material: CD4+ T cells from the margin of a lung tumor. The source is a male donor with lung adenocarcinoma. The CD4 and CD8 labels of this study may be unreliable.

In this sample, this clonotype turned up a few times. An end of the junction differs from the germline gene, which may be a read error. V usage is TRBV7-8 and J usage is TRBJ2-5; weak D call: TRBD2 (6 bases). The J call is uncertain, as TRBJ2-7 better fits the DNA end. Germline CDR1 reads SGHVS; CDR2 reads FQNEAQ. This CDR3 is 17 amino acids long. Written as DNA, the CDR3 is TGTGCCAGCAGCTTAAGAGCTAGGGGACTCGACTCCCACGAGCAGTACTTC. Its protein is CASSLRARGLDSHEQYF.

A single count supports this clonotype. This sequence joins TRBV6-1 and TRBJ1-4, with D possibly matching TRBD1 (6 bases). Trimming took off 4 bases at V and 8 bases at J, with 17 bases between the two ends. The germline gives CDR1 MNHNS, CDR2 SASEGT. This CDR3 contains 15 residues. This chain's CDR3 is CASSATGQPREKLFF. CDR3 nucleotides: TGTGCCAGCAGTGCCACAGGACAGCCCAGGGAAAAACTGTTTTTT.

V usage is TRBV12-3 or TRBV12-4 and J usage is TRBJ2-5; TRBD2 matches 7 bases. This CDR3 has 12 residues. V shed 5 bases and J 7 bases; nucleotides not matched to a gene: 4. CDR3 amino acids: CASSREVGTQYF. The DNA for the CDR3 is TGTGCCAGCAGTCGGGAGGTGGGGACCCAGTACTTC.

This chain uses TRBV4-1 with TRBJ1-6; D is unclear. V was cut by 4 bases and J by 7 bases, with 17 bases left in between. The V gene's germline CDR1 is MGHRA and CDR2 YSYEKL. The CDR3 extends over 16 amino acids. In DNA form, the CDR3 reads TGCGCCAGCAGCCCTCCGAGGGAACAGTTAAATTCACCCCTCCACTTT. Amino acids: CASSPPREQLNSPLHF.

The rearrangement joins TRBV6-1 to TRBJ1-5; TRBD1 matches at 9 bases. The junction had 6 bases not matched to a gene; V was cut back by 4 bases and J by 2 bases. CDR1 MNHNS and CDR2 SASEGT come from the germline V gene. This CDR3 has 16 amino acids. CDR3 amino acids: CASSANRGLGNQPQHF. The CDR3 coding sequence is TGTGCCAGCAGTGCAAACAGGGGGCTCGGCAATCAGCCCCAGCATTTT.

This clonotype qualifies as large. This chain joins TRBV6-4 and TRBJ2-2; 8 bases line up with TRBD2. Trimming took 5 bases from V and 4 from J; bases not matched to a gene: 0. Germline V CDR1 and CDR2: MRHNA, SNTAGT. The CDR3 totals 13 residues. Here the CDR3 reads CASSSGSTGELFF. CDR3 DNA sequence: TGTGCCAGCAGTAGCGGGAGCACCGGGGAGCTGTTTTTT.

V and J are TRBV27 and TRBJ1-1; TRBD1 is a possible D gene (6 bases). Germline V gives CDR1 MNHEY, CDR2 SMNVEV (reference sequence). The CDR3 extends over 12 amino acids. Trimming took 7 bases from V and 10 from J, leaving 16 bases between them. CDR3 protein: CASKKGGNRAFF. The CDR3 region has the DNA TGTGCCAGCAAAAAGGGGGGGAATCGAGCTTTCTTT.

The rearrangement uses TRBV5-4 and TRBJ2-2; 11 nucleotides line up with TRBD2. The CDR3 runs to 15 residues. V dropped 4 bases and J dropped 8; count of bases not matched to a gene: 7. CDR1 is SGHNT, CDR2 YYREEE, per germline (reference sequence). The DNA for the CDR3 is TGTGCCAGCAGCCTTAGCGGGAGGGCCGGGGGGGAGCTGTTTTTT. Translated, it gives CASSLSGRAGGELFF.

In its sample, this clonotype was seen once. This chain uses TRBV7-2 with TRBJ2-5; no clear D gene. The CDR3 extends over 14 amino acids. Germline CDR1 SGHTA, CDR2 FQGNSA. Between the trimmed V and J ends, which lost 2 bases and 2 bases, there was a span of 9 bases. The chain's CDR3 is CASSLTIGQETQYF. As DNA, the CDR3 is TGTGCCAGCAGCTTAACGATTGGACAAGAGACCCAGTACTTC.

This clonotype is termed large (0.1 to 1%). The CDR3 DNA reads TGTGCCAGCAGTCTAACGACAGGGGGGGCGGGTAGCTACACCTTC. Residues: CASSLTTGGAGSYTF. This chain links TRBV6-1 with TRBJ1-2; 9 bases map to TRBD1. The length of the CDR3 is 15 residues. CDR1 and CDR2 from the germline V gene are MNHNS and SASEGT. The V gene end was trimmed by 5 bases and the J gene end by 9 bases; junction bases not matched to a gene: 13.